Listed below are T cell receptor beta chains from one sample, sequenced in a study of identifying expanded T cells in peripheral blood. Only in-frame clones appear in the TCRdb table, and some are missing; sequencing was by immunoSEQ multiplex PCR. The sample has around 78,000 clones; approximately 85% are singletons. Sequencing was performed on blood. Receptors originate from a person aged 18 to 75 in good health. Each CDR3 is given with its conserved first and last residue. The D gene is left open where the match is weak. Some rows have no size entry. The others give once, few or many, or a class for an expanded clone.

>-|-|TRBJ2-5|TRBV5-8
TGTGCCAGCAGCTTGTACAGGGCGGAGACCCAGTACTTC
CASSLYRAETQYF
>-|TRBD2|TRBJ2-7|TRBV6-6
TGTGCCAGCAGGAGCGGGAGGAACTCCTACGAGCAGTACTTC
CASRSGRNSYEQYF
>-|TRBD2|TRBJ2-1|TRBV11-3
TGTGCCAGCAGCTCGTTAGCGGGAATGGGTGAGCAGTTCTTC
CASSSLAGMGEQFF
>once|-|TRBJ1-2|TRBV4-1
TGCGCCAGCAGCCAAGATCTTGAGGGCAACTATGGCTACACCTTC
CASSQDLEGNYGYTF
>-|TRBD1|TRBJ1-1|TRBV7-9
TGTGCCAGCAGACTAGGACAGGGGACTACTGAAGCTTTCTTT
CASRLGQGTTEAFF
>-|-|TRBJ1-4|TRBV5-1
TGCGCCAGCAGCCCCGAACTAAGGGGTAATGAAAAACTGTTTTTT
CASSPELRGNEKLFF
>-|-|TRBJ2-1|TRBV28
TGTGCCAGCAGGGAACCGGGACCAGGGGCCTACAATGAGCAGTTCTTC
CASREPGPGAYNEQFF
>-|TRBD1|TRBJ2-1|TRBV7-3
TGTGCCAGCAGCTGGACAGGGTCAAATGAGCAGTTCTTC
CASSWTGSNEQFF
>-|TRBD2|TRBJ2-5|TRBV7-9
TGTGCCAGCAGCCCAACCCTAGCGGGAGAGACCCAGTACTTC
CASSPTLAGETQYF
>-|TRBD2|TRBJ2-7|TRBV7-2
TGTGCCAGCAGCTTAGCAAGCGGGAGTCTCTACGAGCAGTACTTC
CASSLASGSLYEQYF
>-|TRBD2|TRBJ2-3|TRBV5-1
TGCGCCAGCAGCTTGTTAAGAGCGGGAAAAGATACGCAGTATTTT
CASSLLRAGKDTQYF
>-|-|TRBJ2-7|TRBV27
TGTGCCAGCAGTTTCGATATAGCGATCTACGAGCAGTACTTC
CASSFDIAIYEQYF
>-|-|TRBJ2-5|TRBV14
TGTGCCAGCAGCCAAGAGGTGCGAGGGGAGACCCAGTACTTC
CASSQEVRGETQYF
>-|TRBD2|TRBJ2-7|TRBV6-6
TGTGCCAGCATCCTCGGGACTAGCGGGCTCTACGAGCAGTACTTC
CASILGTSGLYEQYF
>few|TRBD1|TRBJ1-2|TRBV28
TGTGCCATCGGCCGAGAACAGGGGAGAAGCTATGGCTACACCTTC
CAIGREQGRSYGYTF
>once|-|TRBJ2-1|TRBV7-2
TGTGCCAGCAGCGCCCAGGGGGCGGGAGGTAATGGAAATGAGCAGTTCTTC
CASSAQGAGGNGNEQFF
>-|TRBD2|TRBJ2-3|TRBV4-3
TGCGCCAGCAGCCCGGGACTAGCGGGATCGGATACGCAGTATTTT
CASSPGLAGSDTQYF
>-|-|TRBJ2-5|TRBV6-1
TGTGCCAGCAGTGAAGGCTCAGGGGTAGAGACCCAGTACTTC
CASSEGSGVETQYF
>-|-|TRBJ2-7|TRBV18
TGTGCCAGCTCACCACCATCTTCCGCCCTCGAGCAGTACTTC
CASSPPSSALEQYF
>-|-|TRBJ1-3|TRBV7-1
TGTGCCAGCAGCGCAGACTCTGGAAACACCATATATTTT
CASSADSGNTIYF
>-|TRBD2|TRBJ2-3|TRBV5-6
TGTGCCAGCAGCTTGGGAGCGGGAGAGGGAGATACGCAGTATTTT
CASSLGAGEGDTQYF
>few|TRBD1|TRBJ2-1|TRBV7-2
TGTGCCAGCAGCCCGGACAGGGGTTCCTACAATGAGCAGTTCTTC
CASSPDRGSYNEQFF
>-|TRBD2|TRBJ2-1|TRBV5-1
TGCGCCAGCAGCTTGGTCGGCGGGGGTTCCAATGAGCAGTTCTTC
CASSLVGGGSNEQFF
>-|TRBD1|TRBJ1-2|TRBV4-1
TGCGCCAGCAGCCTAGGGGACAGGGCCTGGGACTATGGCTACACCTTC
CASSLGDRAWDYGYTF
>-|TRBD1|TRBJ2-3|TRBV2
TGTGCCGGTAAGGGACAGACCAGCACAGATACGCAGTATTTT
CAGKGQTSTDTQYF
>-|TRBD1|TRBJ1-6|TRBV18
TGTGCCAGCTCCCTGGACAGGGAACGCTCACCCCTCCACTTT
CASSLDRERSPLHF
>-|TRBD1|TRBJ1-4|TRBV5-6
TGTGCCAGCAGCCCGACAGGGGGCGCGGGTGAAAAACTGTTTTTT
CASSPTGGAGEKLFF
>-|TRBD1|TRBJ2-5|TRBV10-3
TGTGCCATCAGTGAGTCAGGGACAGGAGATCAAGAGACCCAGTACTTC
CAISESGTGDQETQYF
>-|-|TRBJ2-7|TRBV21-1
TGTGCCAGCAACCCTCGACCTTCCCTGCAGCGGGAGAGGGAGTACGAGCAGTACTTC
CASNPRPSLQREREYEQYF
>-|-|TRBJ2-7|TRBV6-5
TGTGCCAGCAGTCCTGACCCGGGACGGATCTACGAGCAGTACTTC
CASSPDPGRIYEQYF
>-|TRBD2|TRBJ2-1|TRBV6-1
TGTGCCAGCAGAGGGCTAGCGGGCTCCTACAATGAGCAGTTCTTC
CASRGLAGSYNEQFF
>-|-|TRBJ2-5|TRBV6-6
TGTGCCAGCAGTTACGGCAGCCAAGAGACCCAGTACTTC
CASSYGSQETQYF
>-|-|TRBJ1-5|TRBV7-2
TGTGCCAGCAGCTTAGAGGTTAGACAAGATCAGCCCCAGCATTTT
CASSLEVRQDQPQHF
>-|-|TRBJ1-2|TRBV5-8
TGTGCCAGCAGCTTGGTAACAGGCTATGGCTACACCTTC
CASSLVTGYGYTF
>-|-|TRBJ1-5|TRBV5-1
TGCGCCAGCAGCTTGGATGGGGATCAGCCCCAGCATTTT
CASSLDGDQPQHF
>few|-|TRBJ1-2|TRBV19
TGTGCCAGTAGTATGACGAGGGTAGAGGGCTACACCTTC
CASSMTRVEGYTF